This T cell receptor beta chain was obtained from a study of blood T cell repertoires in COVID-19. Some clones are missing from TCRdb's copy, which holds only in-frame ones; the method was immunoSEQ multiplex PCR. The data contain about 27,000 clones, 75% to 95% of them singletons. From germline, CDR1 is SGHTA and CDR2 FQGTGA. V was trimmed by 5 bases and J by 0 bases, leaving 4 bases between them. The CDR3 is 13 amino acids. This TCR came from a human donor with active COVID-19. The donor label of this sample is uncertain. The chain is built from TRBV7-3 and TRBJ1-4; D gene uncertain. The specimen was peripheral blood. CDR3 in DNA: TGTGCCAGCAGCCGCGCAACTAATGAAAAACTGTTTTTT. Translating it yields CASSRATNEKLFF.